This TCR beta chain emerged from a study of CD8+CD57+ T cells in acquired aplastic anemia. Study information: DNA per sorted CD4+ or CD8+ sample ranged about 0.18 to 30 ug, averaging roughly 3.2 ug.

CDR1 SGHVS and CDR2 FNYEAQ come from the germline V gene. The length of the CDR3 is 14 residues. Between the trimmed V and J ends, which lost 5 bases and 10 bases, there was a span of 18 bases. This clonotype was seen ten or more times. Genomic DNA provided the template from which TCR beta VDJ and CDR3 profiles were obtained. MiXCR, run by TCRdb on the reads, gives a single entry per CDR3 protein. The sample holds 150,000 to 160,000 distinct CDR3 sequences, roughly 49% seen once. Those patients picked for sequencing had displayed CD8+CD57+ cell expansion on flow cytometry. The sample comprised sorted CD4+, CD8+, or CD8+CD57+ T cells (not recorded which) from PBMCs. The chain joins TRBV7-6 to TRBJ2-1; the D gene is possibly TRBD2 (6 bases). The sequence was collected from a human donor with aplastic anemia. CDR3 DNA sequence: TGTGCCAGCAGCGCGCGGGACTCCGGCGGGGAGCAGTTCTTC. This gives the protein CASSARDSGGEQFF.